The 23 T cell receptor beta chains reported below all come from one sample, sequenced in a study of blood T cell repertoires in COVID-19. Sequenced by immunoSEQ multiplex PCR; TCRdb stores in-frame clones only, minus some. This table holds around 110,000 clones, over 80% found once. Sequenced sample: peripheral blood. The receptors originated from a man aged 25-45 years with acute or convalescent COVID-19.

The chain carries TRBV25-1 and TRBJ1-1, with a tentative D call TRBD1 (6 bases). Trimming left V 8 bases short and J 5 bases short, with 15 bases between. The CDR3 totals 13 residues. In germline, CDR1 is MGHDK, CDR2 SYGVNS. CDR3 sequence (DNA): TGTGCCAGCGAAAAACAGGGTGGGACTGAAGCTTTCTTT. This gives the protein CASEKQGGTEAFF.

This clone was detected only once. This chain uses TRBV12-3 or TRBV12-4 with TRBJ2-7; D gene uncertain. Trimming cost V 7 bases and J 7 bases, with 14 bases left between them. This CDR3 comprises 12 residues. The CDR3 DNA reads TGTGCCAGCATGCAGACTGCCGGGGAGCAGTACTTC. Residues: CASMQTAGEQYF.

V is TRBV6-5 and J is TRBJ2-1; 8 nucleotides line up with TRBD1. V lost 6 bases, J lost 4 bases, and 8 bases stayed unmatched. The CDR3 has 15 residues. CDR1 is MNHEY, CDR2 SVGAGI, per germline. CDR3 nucleotide sequence: TGTGCCAGCAGAAAGGACAGGGATTTTTACAATGAGCAGTTCTTC. This encodes CASRKDRDFYNEQFF.

The chain uses TRBV7-6 and TRBJ2-7; no firm D call. The CDR3 is made up of 15 amino acids. Looked up from germline, CDR1 is SGHVS and CDR2 is FNYEAQ. Trimming removed 0 bases from V and 0 bases from J, with 9 bases in between. CDR3 region: CASSLAGDTSYEQYF. The CDR3 coding sequence is TGTGCCAGCAGCTTAGCAGGTGACACCTCCTACGAGCAGTACTTC.

The CDR3 bases are TGTGCCAGCAGCTTTAGTGGAAACACCATATATTTT. Its protein is CASSFSGNTIYF. This rearrangement joins TRBV7-8 to TRBJ1-3; D gene unclear. The CDR3 length is 12 residues. V lost 3 bases to trimming and J lost 3 bases, with 3 bases between them. Per germline, CDR1 SGHVS and CDR2 FQNEAQ. Based on the CDR3 plus reference TRBV7-8 and TRBJ1-3, the full variable domain is GAGVSQSPRYKVAKRGQDVALRCDPISGHVSLFWYQQALGQGPEFLTYFQNEAQLDKSGLPSDRFFAERPEGSVSTLKIQRTQQEDSAVYLCASSFSGNTIYFGEGSWLTVV.

This clone was picked up one time. V and J are TRBV7-2 and TRBJ1-6; 8 nucleotides line up with TRBD1. The trim removed 5 bases at V and 8 bases at J, leaving 8 bases unmatched. The CDR3 has 15 residues. The V gene's germline CDR1 is SGHTA and CDR2 FQGNSA. The CDR3 here is CASSAGQGGHSPLHF. As DNA, the CDR3 is TGTGCCAGCAGCGCCGGACAGGGTGGTCATTCACCCCTCCACTTT.

This clone was observed a handful of times. The gene calls are TRBV4-2 and TRBJ1-1, with 7 nucleotides matching TRBD1. Looked up from germline, CDR1 is LGHNA and CDR2 is YNFKEQ. This CDR3 is 14 amino acids long. Germline trimming cut 4 bases from V and 4 bases from J; bases unmatched to any gene: 6. This chain's CDR3 is CASSPTGTGTEAFF. The CDR3, as DNA: TGTGCCAGCAGCCCGACAGGGACGGGCACTGAAGCTTTCTTT.

The rearrangement uses TRBV4-1 and TRBJ1-6; D is uncertain. Trimming took off 1 base at V and 9 bases at J, with 10 bases between the two ends. The CDR3 loop spans 14 amino acids. CDR1 MGHRA and CDR2 YSYEKL come from the germline V gene. The CDR3 nucleotides read TGCGCCAGCAGCCAAGGTCTGATACTTTCACCCCTCCACTTT. Amino acids: CASSQGLILSPLHF.

The V gene is TRBV13, the J gene TRBJ1-1; D possibly corresponds to TRBD1 (5 bases). Germline V lookup: CDR1 PRHDT, CDR2 FYEKMQ (reference sequence). CDR3 length: 14 amino acids. The V gene lost 5 bases and the J gene lost 0 bases, with 10 bases spanning the gap. The CDR3 DNA is TGTGCCAGCAGCCTCGACAGCCTGAACACTGAAGCTTTCTTT. Residues: CASSLDSLNTEAFF.

V and J are TRBV11-2 and TRBJ2-3; D uncertain. The V end was cut by 1 base, the J end by 2 bases, with 7 bases between. This CDR3 is 14 amino acids long. Germline V gene data show CDR1 as SGHAT and CDR2 as FQNNGV. The DNA for the CDR3 is TGTGCCAGCAGCTTAGGGCAAGTCACAGATACGCAGTATTTT. Its translation: CASSLGQVTDTQYF.

CDR3 amino acids: CASSLGGVTYEQYV. As DNA, the CDR3 is TGTGCCAGCAGCTTAGGGGGGGTAACATACGAGCAGTACGTC. This chain joins TRBV7-9 and TRBJ2-7, with D possibly TRBD2 on 6 matching bases. Trimming pared 1 base from V and 4 bases from J, leaving 11 bases between. CDR3 size: 14 residues. Looked up from germline, CDR1 is SEHNR and CDR2 is FQNEAQ (reference sequence).

The genes are TRBV7-9 and TRBJ2-3; 12 bases match TRBD2. The ends lost 2 bases at V and 2 bases at J; junction bases unmatched: 2. Germline V CDR1 and CDR2: SEHNR, FQNEAQ (reference sequence). The CDR3 consists of 16 residues. The CDR3 region is CASSLTSGGSTDTQYF. The CDR3, as DNA: TGTGCCAGCAGCTTAACTAGCGGGGGGTCCACAGATACGCAGTATTTT.

The chain is built from TRBV21-1 and TRBJ1-1. TRBV21-1 is reported as a pseudogene. CDR3 size: 14 residues. CDR3 region: CASSPGVVRTEAFF. The CDR3 nucleotides are TGTGCCAGCAGCCCCGGTGTGGTTCGCACTGAAGCTTTCTTT.

The genes are TRBV19 and TRBJ1-2, with a tentative D call TRBD1 (5 bases). The CDR3 extends over 13 amino acids. From germline, CDR1 is LNHDA and CDR2 SQIVND (reference sequence). Trimming took 3 bases from V and 3 from J, leaving 8 bases between them. The CDR3 coding sequence is TGTGCCAGTAGTATCGGGGGTGACTATGGCTACACCTTC. Protein: CASSIGGDYGYTF. The entire variable domain, with the rest obtained from reference TRBV19 and TRBJ1-2, is as follows: DGGITQSPKYLFRKEGQNVTLSCEQNLNHDAMYWYRQDPGQGLRLIYYSQIVNDFQKGDIAEGYSVSREKKESFPLTVTSAQKNPTAFYLCASSIGGDYGYTFGSGTRLTVV.

This clone has just one count. This chain uses TRBV6-5 with TRBJ1-1; TRBD1 matches at 9 bases. Germline trimming cut 7 bases from V and 8 bases from J; bases unmatched to any gene: 11. The germline V gene has CDR1 MNHEY and CDR2 SVGAGI. The CDR3 runs 14 residues. This CDR3 reads CASTEDRGTKEAFF. The CDR3 DNA sequence: TGTGCCAGCACCGAGGACAGGGGAACAAAAGAAGCTTTCTTT.

This chain links TRBV16 with TRBJ2-3; 7 bases fit TRBD1. With 4 bases clipped from V and 4 bases from J, the junction kept 8 bases outside the gene matches. This CDR3 has 15 amino acids. Germline V CDR1 and CDR2: KGHSY, FQNENV. The CDR3 sequence: CASSRTGSRADTQYF. The CDR3 nucleotides read TGTGCCAGCAGCCGGACAGGATCCCGCGCAGATACGCAGTATTTT.

The chain links TRBV29-1 to TRBJ1-2, with 8 bases matching TRBD1. The CDR3 sequence is 13 residues long. The germline V gene has CDR1 SQVTM and CDR2 ANQGSEA. V dropped 3 bases and J dropped 9; count of bases not matched to a gene: 9. The CDR3 nucleotides are TGCAGCGTTGACTTCGGACAGGGAGGGAGCTACACCTTC. It codes for CSVDFGQGGSYTF.

The chain recombines TRBV6-6 with TRBJ1-3; TRBD1 is a possible D gene (5 bases). Trimming pared 0 bases from V and 0 bases from J, leaving 9 bases between. The CDR3 is made up of 16 amino acids. Germline assignment: CDR1 MNHNY and CDR2 SVGAGI (reference sequence). The CDR3 loop is CASSYSRDYSGNTIYF. CDR3 nucleotides: TGTGCCAGCAGTTACTCGAGGGACTACTCTGGAAACACCATATATTTT.

V gene TRBV6-5 combines with J gene TRBJ1-4; 10 bases are a match to TRBD1. The CDR3 consists of 14 residues. V was pared by 3 bases and J by 8 bases, with 3 bases of the junction left unmatched. The germline V gene has CDR1 MNHEY and CDR2 SVGAGI. The chain's CDR3 is CASSYRQGAEKLFF. For the CDR3, the DNA is TGTGCCAGCAGTTATCGACAGGGGGCAGAAAAACTGTTTTTT.

V and J are TRBV4-2 and TRBJ1-5; TRBD1 agrees at 7 bases. V was pared by 1 base and J by 1 base, with 4 bases of the junction left unmatched. Germline CDR1 LGHNA, CDR2 YNFKEQ. The CDR3 consists of 16 residues. CDR3 coding DNA: TGTGCCAGCAGCCAAGGTGCGGGACAGAGCAATCAGCCCCAGCATTTT. Its protein is CASSQGAGQSNQPQHF.

The chain couples TRBV11-2 to TRBJ2-1, with TRBD2 matching 14 bases. Germline V gene lookup returns CDR1 SGHAT and CDR2 FQNNGV. The CDR3 spans 14 residues. The junction had 1 base not matched to a gene; V was cut back by 3 bases and J by 9 bases. As DNA, the CDR3 is TGTGCCAGCAGCTTGGGACTAGCGGGAGCTGAGCAGTTCTTC. Its translation is CASSLGLAGAEQFF.

The count of this clone is one. The CDR3 region is CAISGPGQGTEAFF. The CDR3 DNA reads TGTGCCATCAGTGGGCCGGGACAGGGTACTGAAGCTTTCTTT. The V call is TRBV10-3, the J call TRBJ1-1; 9 bases line up with TRBD1. Germline CDR1 is ENHRY and CDR2 is SYGVKD. The length of the CDR3 is 14 residues. The V and J ends lost 4 bases and 5 bases, in that order; junction bases with no gene match: 5.

The V gene is TRBV19, the J gene TRBJ1-5; no clear D gene. Trimming pared 3 bases from V and 11 bases from J, leaving 17 bases between. Per germline, CDR1 LNHDA and CDR2 SQIVND (reference sequence). There are 14 residues in the CDR3. DNA for the CDR3: TGTGCCAGTAGTATCATGGGCGGGCTTGAGGCCCAGCATTTT. Amino acid sequence: CASSIMGGLEAQHF.